This T cell receptor (beta chain) derives from a study of T cells after yellow fever vaccination. Study overall: By means of CD3, CD45RA, CCR7 and CD95, the EM, EMRA, CM and Tscm memory subsets were sorted. Preparation of the low-cell-number fractions used SMART-Seq v4 Ultra Low Input. General study findings and limits: Detection of almost all vaccine-responding clonotypes in sorted memory subsets failed on day 0.

This clonotype was counted many times. The CDR3 totals 15 residues. Germline V gene sequence: CDR1 SEHNR, CDR2 FQNEAQ (reference sequence). The V and J ends lost 2 bases and 0 bases respectively, with 8 bases between them. TCRdb ran MiXCR on the 5' RACE reads and lists one entry per CDR3 protein. The sample carries about 42,000 distinct CDR3 sequences, around 6.8% recorded once. The sequencing here drew on PBMCs, either bulk or a sorted T-cell subset (CD4+, CD8+, memory, or dextramer-sorted; not recorded which), taken 45 days after the yellow fever booster vaccination. The rearrangement joins TRBV7-9 to TRBJ2-1, with D perhaps matching TRBD2 (5 bases). The origin of this receptor is a man aged 25-45 years who received the YFV17D yellow fever vaccine. For the CDR3, the DNA is TGTGCCAGCAGCTTAAGAGCGGACTCCTACAATGAGCAGTTCTTC. Translation: CASSLRADSYNEQFF.